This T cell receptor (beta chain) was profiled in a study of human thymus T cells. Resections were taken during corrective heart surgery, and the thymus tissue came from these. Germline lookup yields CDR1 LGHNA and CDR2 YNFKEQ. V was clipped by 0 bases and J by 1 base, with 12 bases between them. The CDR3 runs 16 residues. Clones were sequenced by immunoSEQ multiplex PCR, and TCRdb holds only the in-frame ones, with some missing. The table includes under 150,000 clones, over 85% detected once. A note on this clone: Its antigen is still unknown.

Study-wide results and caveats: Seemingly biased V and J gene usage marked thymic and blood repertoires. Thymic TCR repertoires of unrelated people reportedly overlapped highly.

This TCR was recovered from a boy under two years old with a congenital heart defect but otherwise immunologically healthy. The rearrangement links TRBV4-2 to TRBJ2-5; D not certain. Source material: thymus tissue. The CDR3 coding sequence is TGTGCCAGCAGCCAAGATAAGGAAGACTCCCAAGAGACCCAGTACTTC. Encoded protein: CASSQDKEDSQETQYF.